This TCR beta chain emerged from a study of breast tumors, draining lymph nodes, adjacent tissues. Each CDR3 protein is one row after TCRdb ran MiXCR on the multiplex PCR reads. Of a few hundred thousand distinct CDR3 sequences in the sample, 30% to 35% were seen once. Findings and caveats of the study: Data fit most tumor T cells coming from lymph node, expanding in tumor.

This clonotype was counted at least ten times. What it binds is unknown. Between the trimmed V and J ends, which lost 0 bases and 7 bases, there was a span of 9 bases. Looked up from germline, CDR1 is MNHEY and CDR2 is SVGEGT. The CDR3 sequence is 13 residues long. Samples came from axillary lymph nodes draining the breast cancer. V usage is TRBV6-2 or TRBV6-3 and J usage is TRBJ1-2, with D unresolved. The specimen was axillary lymph node tissue. This clonotype originated in a female donor with breast cancer. Some clones in this sample may be carry-over from other donors' samples. CDR3 sequence (DNA): TGTGCCAGCAGTTACTCTGGGCAGCGTGGCTACACCTTC. Translating it yields CASSYSGQRGYTF.